A selection of T cell receptor beta chains follows, all from one sample in a study of Ad26.COV2.S vaccination and SARS-CoV-2 variants. The method was immunoSEQ multiplex PCR; TCRdb's version includes in-frame clones alone and lacks a portion of them. The sample has 300,000 to 350,000 clones, roughly 84% seen once. The sequences come from peripheral blood, collected in a trial of Ad26.COV2.S vaccine versus placebo. These receptors originate from a person between 18 and 60 years old who received the Ad26.COV2.S COVID-19 vaccine or a placebo. Both conserved end residues are part of each CDR3. D genes are given only for firm matches. Expanded clones are given a class, and other clones once, few, many or no size at all.

d_gene	v_gene	j_gene	abundance	CDR3aa	CDR3nt
NA	TRBV21-1	TRBJ1-5	NA	CASSKYPDQPQHF	TGTGCCAGCAGCAAATATCCAGACCAGCCCCAGCATTTT
NA	TRBV19	TRBJ1-1	few	CASLRTGTEAFF	TGTGCCAGCCTAAGAACCGGCACTGAAGCTTTCTTT
NA	TRBV5-1	TRBJ1-1	NA	CASSFGQPLEAFF	TGCGCCAGCAGCTTCGGTCAGCCCCTTGAAGCTTTCTTT
NA	TRBV3-1/TRBV3-2	TRBJ1-3	NA	CASSPRDSGNTIYF	TGTGCCAGCAGCCCCCGCGACTCTGGAAACACCATATATTTT
NA	TRBV11-3	TRBJ1-1	NA	CASSLDRWSEAFF	TGTGCCAGCAGCTTAGATCGCTGGTCTGAAGCTTTCTTT
NA	TRBV7-5	TRBJ1-5	once	CVRSYLLPGTGNQPQHF	TGTGTCAGAAGCTACCTGCTACCTGGGACAGGCAATCAGCCCCAGCATTTT
TRBD1	TRBV2	TRBJ1-1	NA	CATQLGQESSAFF	TGTGCCACCCAATTAGGACAGGAATCATCGGCTTTCTTT
NA	TRBV19	TRBJ1-5	few	CASSISRAGGRQPQHF	TGTGCCAGTAGTATCAGCCGGGCGGGAGGAAGGCAGCCCCAGCATTTT
NA	TRBV14	TRBJ1-1	NA	CASSPLTGLRNTEAFF	TGTGCCAGCAGCCCATTAACAGGGCTCCGGAACACTGAAGCTTTCTTT
TRBD1	TRBV5-1	TRBJ2-2	NA	CASSLGQGAGELFF	TGCGCCAGCAGCTTGGGACAGGGGGCCGGGGAGCTGTTTTTT
NA	TRBV7-9	TRBJ1-2	NA	CASSLPTNTQTGRASF	TGTGCCAGCAGCTTACCTACTAATACACAAACAGGACGGGCGTCCTTC
TRBD2	TRBV5-1	TRBJ2-3	few	CASSPTSGGGHTQYF	TGCGCCAGCAGCCCGACTAGCGGGGGAGGACATACGCAGTATTTT
NA	TRBV3-1/TRBV3-2	TRBJ1-4	once	CASSQKGPSEKLFF	TGTGCCAGCAGCCAAAAGGGCCCCAGTGAAAAACTGTTTTTT
NA	TRBV11-2	TRBJ1-5	once	CASSWGPGTGNQPQHF	TGTGCCAGCAGCTGGGGCCCAGGGACCGGCAATCAGCCCCAGCATTTT
NA	TRBV5-5	TRBJ2-2	NA	CASSLTGNTGELFF	TGTGCCAGCAGCCTGACAGGGAACACCGGGGAGCTGTTTTTT